This T cell receptor beta chain was documented in a study of T-cell reconstitution after alpha-beta-depleted transplantation in children. It was with unique molecular identifiers that the TCRbeta library was prepared. MiXCR, applied by TCRdb to the PCR reads, yields one record per CDR3 protein. Among approximately 520,000 distinct CDR3 sequences listed, 32% were seen once. CDR3 length equals 14 residues. V lost 6 bases to trimming and J lost 2 bases, with 14 bases between them. The germline CDR1 and CDR2 sequences are LNHDA and SQIVND (reference sequence). The chain couples TRBV19 to TRBJ2-7; tentative D call: TRBD2 (6 bases). This TCR was recovered from a human donor who donated a stem cell graft to a child with aplastic anemia. The material was PBMCs from the stem cell graft donor, obtained from the stem cell graft. The chain's CDR3 is CASSQGTGPYEQYV. The CDR3 nucleotides are TGTGCCAGTAGCCAAGGGACTGGTCCCTACGAGCAGTACGTC.